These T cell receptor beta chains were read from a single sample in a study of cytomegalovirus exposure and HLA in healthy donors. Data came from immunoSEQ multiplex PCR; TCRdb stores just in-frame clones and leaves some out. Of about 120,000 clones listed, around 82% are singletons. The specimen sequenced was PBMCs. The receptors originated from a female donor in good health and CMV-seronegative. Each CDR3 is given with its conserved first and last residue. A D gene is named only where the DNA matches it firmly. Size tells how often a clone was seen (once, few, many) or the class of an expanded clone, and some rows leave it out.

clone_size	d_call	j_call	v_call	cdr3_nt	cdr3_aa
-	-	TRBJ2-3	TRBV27	TGTGCCAGCAGTTCCGGGCGGGGGCGGTCGGATACGCAGTATTTT	CASSSGRGRSDTQYF
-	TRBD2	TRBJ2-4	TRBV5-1	TGCGCCAGCAGCCGAGAGACTAGCGAGAGCCTGGACTTC	CASSRETSESLDF
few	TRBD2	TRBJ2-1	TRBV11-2	TGTGCCAGCAGCCGGACTAGCGGGGTATTAAGCTCCTACAATGAGCAGTTCTTC	CASSRTSGVLSSYNEQFF
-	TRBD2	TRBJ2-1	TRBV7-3	TGTGCCAGCAGCCCCCGACTAGCGGGGAACCAAAATGAGCAGTTCTTC	CASSPRLAGNQNEQFF
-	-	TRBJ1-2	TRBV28	TGTGCCAGCAGTTTAGGGTTTGGCAGACAACATAACTATGGCTACACCTTC	CASSLGFGRQHNYGYTF
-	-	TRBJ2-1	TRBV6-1	TGTGCCAGCAGTGAGACTATCTACAATGAGCAGTTCTTC	CASSETIYNEQFF
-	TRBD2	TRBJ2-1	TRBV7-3	TGTGCCAGCAGCTGGACTAGTTACAATGAGCAGTTCTTC	CASSWTSYNEQFF
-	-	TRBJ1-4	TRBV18	TGTGCCAGCTCGAACCAGGGAGGGGACAATTGGGAAAAACTGTTTTTT	CASSNQGGDNWEKLFF
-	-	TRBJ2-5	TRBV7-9	TGTGCCAGCAGCCGACTCGCGGGAGAGACCCAGTACTTC	CASSRLAGETQYF
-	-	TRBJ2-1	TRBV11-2	TGTGCCAGCAGCACCCCGCGGTCCCTGCGCAACAACAATGAGCAGTTCTTC	CASSTPRSLRNNNEQFF
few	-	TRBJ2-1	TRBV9	TGTGCCAGCAGCCCCGAGGCCAGGGGCTCCTACAATGAGCAGTTCTTC	CASSPEARGSYNEQFF
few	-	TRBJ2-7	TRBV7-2	TGTGCCAGCAGCATACAGGTCTACGAGCAGTACTTC	CASSIQVYEQYF
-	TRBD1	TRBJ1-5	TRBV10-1	TGCGCCAGCACCCGGACCGGGACAGGGGGCCCTTATAGCAATCAGCCCCAGCATTTT	CASTRTGTGGPYSNQPQHF